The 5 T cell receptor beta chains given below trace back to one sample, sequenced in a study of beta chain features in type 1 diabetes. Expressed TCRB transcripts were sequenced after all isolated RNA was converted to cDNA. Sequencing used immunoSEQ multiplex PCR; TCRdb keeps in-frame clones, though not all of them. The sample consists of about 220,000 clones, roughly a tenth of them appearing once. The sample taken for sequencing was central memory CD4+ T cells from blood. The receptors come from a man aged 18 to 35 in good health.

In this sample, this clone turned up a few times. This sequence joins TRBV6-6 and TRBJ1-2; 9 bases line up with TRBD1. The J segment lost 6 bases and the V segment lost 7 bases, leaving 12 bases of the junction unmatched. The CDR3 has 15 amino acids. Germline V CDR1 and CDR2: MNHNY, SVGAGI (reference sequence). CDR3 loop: CASTKDTGGIHGYTF. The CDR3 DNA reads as TGTGCCAGCACAAAAGACACAGGGGGCATCCATGGCTACACCTTC.

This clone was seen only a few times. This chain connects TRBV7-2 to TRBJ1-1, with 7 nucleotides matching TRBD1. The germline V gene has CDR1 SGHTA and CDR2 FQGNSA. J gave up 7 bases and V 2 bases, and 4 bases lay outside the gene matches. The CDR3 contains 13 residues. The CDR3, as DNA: TGTGCCAGCAGCTTACGGCAGGGGGTTGAAGCTTTCTTT. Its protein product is CASSLRQGVEAFF.

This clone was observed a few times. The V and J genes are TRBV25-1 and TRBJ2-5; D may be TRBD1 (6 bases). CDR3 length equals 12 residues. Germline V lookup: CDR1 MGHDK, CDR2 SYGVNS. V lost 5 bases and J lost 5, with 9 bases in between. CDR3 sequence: CASSLRGETQYF. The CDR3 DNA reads TGTGCCAGCAGTCTGAGGGGGGAGACCCAGTACTTC.

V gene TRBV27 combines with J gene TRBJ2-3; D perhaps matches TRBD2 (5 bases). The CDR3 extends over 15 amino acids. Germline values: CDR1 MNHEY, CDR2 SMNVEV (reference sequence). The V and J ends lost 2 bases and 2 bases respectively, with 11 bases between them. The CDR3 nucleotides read TGTGCCAGCAGTTTACGGGGTGTCTCCACAGATACGCAGTATTTT. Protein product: CASSLRGVSTDTQYF.

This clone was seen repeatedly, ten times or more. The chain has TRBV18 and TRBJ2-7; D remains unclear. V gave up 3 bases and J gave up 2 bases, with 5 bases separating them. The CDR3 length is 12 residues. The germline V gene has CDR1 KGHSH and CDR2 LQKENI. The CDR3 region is CASSPHPYEQYF. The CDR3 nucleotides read TGTGCCAGCTCACCTCACCCCTACGAGCAGTACTTC.